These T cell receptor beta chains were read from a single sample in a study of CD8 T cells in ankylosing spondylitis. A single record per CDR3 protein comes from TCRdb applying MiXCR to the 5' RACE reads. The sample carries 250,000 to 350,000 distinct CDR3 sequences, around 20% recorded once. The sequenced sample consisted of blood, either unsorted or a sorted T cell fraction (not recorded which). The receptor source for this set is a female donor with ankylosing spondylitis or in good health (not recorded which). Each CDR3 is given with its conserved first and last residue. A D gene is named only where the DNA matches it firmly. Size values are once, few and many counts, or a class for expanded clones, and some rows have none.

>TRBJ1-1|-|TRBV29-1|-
TGCAGCGTTCTGACCCACCAGGACCCGTTCATGAACACTGAAGCTTTCTTT
CSVLTHQDPFMNTEAFF
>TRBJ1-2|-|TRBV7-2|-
TGTGCCAGCACCCAGTGGGAAGGGATAAGCTACACCTTC
CASTQWEGISYTF
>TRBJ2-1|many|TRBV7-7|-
TGTGCCAGCAGCTCCCTAGGGGGGGACAGCTACAATGAGCAGTTCTTC
CASSSLGGDSYNEQFF
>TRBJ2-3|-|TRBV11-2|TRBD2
TGTGCCAGCAGCTTACGCCTAACGGGAGGCCCAGATACGCAGTATTTT
CASSLRLTGGPDTQYF
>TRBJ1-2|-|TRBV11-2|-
TGTGCCAGCAGCTACGACTCCCTACCTAACTATGGCTACACCTTC
CASSYDSLPNYGYTF
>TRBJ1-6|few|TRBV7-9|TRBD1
TGTGCCAGCAGCCATCGGACAGGGAAGGATTCACCCCTCCACTTT
CASSHRTGKDSPLHF
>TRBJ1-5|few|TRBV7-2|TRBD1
TGTGCCAGCAGCTTAAGGACAGGGGAGGATCAGCCCCAGCATTTT
CASSLRTGEDQPQHF
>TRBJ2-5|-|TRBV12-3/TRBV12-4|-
TGTGCCAGCAGTGGAGAACTAGCAGGGGGGGAGACCCAGTACTTC
CASSGELAGGETQYF
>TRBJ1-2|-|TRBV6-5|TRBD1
TGTGCCAGCAGTTACTCTCCAGGGGGAACCTATGGCTACACCTTC
CASSYSPGGTYGYTF
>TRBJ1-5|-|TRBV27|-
TGTGCCAGCAGTCCCGCGGGGGGAAGGGACAATCAGCCCCAGCATTTT
CASSPAGGRDNQPQHF
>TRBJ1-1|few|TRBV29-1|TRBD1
TGCAGCGTTGTATCGACAGGGGGCACTGAAGCTTTCTTT
CSVVSTGGTEAFF